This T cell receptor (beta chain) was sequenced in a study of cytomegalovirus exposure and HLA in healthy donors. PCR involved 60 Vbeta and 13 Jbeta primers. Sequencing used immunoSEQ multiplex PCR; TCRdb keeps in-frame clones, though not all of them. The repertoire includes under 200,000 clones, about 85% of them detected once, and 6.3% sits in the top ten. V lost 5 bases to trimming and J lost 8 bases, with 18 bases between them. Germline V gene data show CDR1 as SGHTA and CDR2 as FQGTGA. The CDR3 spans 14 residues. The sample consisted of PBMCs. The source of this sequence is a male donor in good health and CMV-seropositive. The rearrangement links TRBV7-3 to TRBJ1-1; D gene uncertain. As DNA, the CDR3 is TGTGCCAGCAGCCTGGAGCGGATTAAAGCGGAAGCTTTCTTT. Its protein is CASSLERIKAEAFF.